The 10 T cell receptor beta chains below all came from one sample that was sequenced in a study of blood T cell repertoires in COVID-19. Assay used: immunoSEQ multiplex PCR; TCRdb lists only in-frame clones, some missing. The top ten hold under 15% of the sample, which has 120,000 to 150,000 clones, approximately 92% seen once. The sequenced sample consisted of peripheral blood. The receptors stem from a man aged 18 to 35 with COVID-19, enrolled during active disease.

The chain links TRBV4-3 to TRBJ2-4; TRBD2 is a possible D gene (5 bases). Germline V CDR1 and CDR2: LGHNA, YSLEER. The CDR3 totals 17 residues. V shed 0 bases and J shed 0 bases, with 12 bases lying between them. The CDR3 DNA is TGCGCCAGCAGCCAAGATCGGGGTACTTTAGCCAAAAACATTCAGTACTTC. Residues: CASSQDRGTLAKNIQYF.

This clone appeared once. The V gene is TRBV5-6, the J gene TRBJ1-5, with 7 bases identical to TRBD1. V trimming: 4 bases; J trimming: 7 bases; junction bases outside the gene matches: 8. From germline, CDR1 is SGHDT and CDR2 YYEEEE. The CDR3 is 14 residues long. This CDR3 reads CASSLGTVGQPQHF. The DNA of the CDR3 is TGTGCCAGCAGCCTGGGGACAGTCGGGCAGCCCCAGCATTTT.

In regard to this clone: Other DNA sequences in the sample encode the same CDR3. This chain connects TRBV18 to TRBJ1-1; D may be TRBD1 (5 bases). The CDR3 sequence is 13 residues long. The ends were cut back, 3 bases at V and 1 base at J, with 6 bases in the middle. Germline CDR1 reads KGHSH; CDR2 reads LQKENI. Written as DNA, the CDR3 is TGTGCCAGCTCACCCGGACAGAACACTGAAGCTTTCTTT. Protein: CASSPGQNTEAFF.

The chain joins TRBV4-3 to TRBJ2-2; D is undetermined. The CDR3 sequence is 14 residues long. CDR1 is LGHNA, CDR2 YSLEER, per germline. V dropped 6 bases and J dropped 6 bases, with 14 bases sitting between them. DNA for the CDR3: TGCGCCAGCAGTCCGAAGAGTCCACCCGGGGAGCTGTTTTTT. Translation gives CASSPKSPPGELFF.

The gene calls are TRBV12-3 or TRBV12-4 and TRBJ1-1; TRBD1 might be the D (5 bases). The CDR3 length is 13 residues. The ends were cut back, 3 bases at V and 1 base at J, with 6 bases in the middle. The CDR3 nucleotides read TGTGCCAGCAGTTTGACAGCGAACACTGAAGCTTTCTTT. It yields the protein CASSLTANTEAFF.

The chain has TRBV5-1 and TRBJ1-4, with D perhaps matching TRBD1 (5 bases). Germline-derived CDR1 and CDR2 are SGHRS and YFSETQ. The CDR3 is made up of 16 amino acids. V was clipped by 0 bases and J by 4 bases, with 13 bases between them. The CDR3 bases are TGCGCCAGCAGCTTGGAGGGCGCGGGGGTTAATGAAAAACTGTTTTTT. It encodes CASSLEGAGVNEKLFF.

This clone was counted a few times. Here the CDR3 DNA reads TGTGCCAGCAGCCTCAGGGACGGGGAGCTGTTTTTT. Translating gives CASSLRDGELFF. This sequence joins TRBV6-5 and TRBJ2-2, with D possibly being TRBD1 (5 bases). Trimming pared 6 bases from V and 7 bases from J, leaving 9 bases between. The CDR3 runs to 12 residues. Germline V lookup: CDR1 MNHEY, CDR2 SVGAGI.

The rearrangement links TRBV4-3 to TRBJ2-2; no firm D call. V lost 2 bases, J lost 4 bases, and 8 bases lay in between. This CDR3 has 14 residues. The germline V gene has CDR1 LGHNA and CDR2 YSLEER. The CDR3 loop is CASSQMTTTGELFF. CDR3 in DNA: TGCGCCAGCAGCCAAATGACAACCACCGGGGAGCTGTTTTTT.

The chain links TRBV19 to TRBJ1-4; D might be TRBD1 (5 bases). The CDR3 extends over 16 amino acids. V lost 0 bases and J 8 bases, leaving 16 bases between the germline ends. Germline lookup yields CDR1 LNHDA and CDR2 SQIVND (reference sequence). In nucleotides, the CDR3 is TGTGCCAGTAGTATAGATCGGACACTCCGAACCGAAAAACTGTTTTTT. Translation: CASSIDRTLRTEKLFF.

The V call is TRBV11-2, the J call TRBJ1-5, with 7 bases matching TRBD1. CDR1 and CDR2 from the germline V gene are SGHAT and FQNNGV. The CDR3 is 15 amino acids. With 2 bases clipped from V and 0 bases from J, the junction kept 1 base outside the gene matches. The CDR3 bases are TGTGCCAGCAGCTTAACAGGGGCTAGCAATCAGCCCCAGCATTTT. Its translation: CASSLTGASNQPQHF.